What follows are 8 T cell receptor beta chains derived from one specimen sequenced in a study of blood T cell repertoires in COVID-19 (TCRdb year 2020). Library creation used the immunoSEQ multiplex PCR assay. TCRdb took this table from immuneACCESS and kept in-frame rearrangements with V and J called. Such tables lack part of the clones; where checked against another copy, unresolved V genes explain under half of the gap, and the rest is unexplained. This sample lists about 240,000 clones; 80% to 85% were detected once. The top ten clones comprise less than 3.5% of the sample. Sample: peripheral blood. The receptors originated from a woman under 30 with acute or convalescent COVID-19.

Turning to this clone: At one end, the junction sequence differs from germline, possibly due to a read error. V usage is TRBV7-7 and J usage is TRBJ2-1; TRBD2 matches at 12 bases. Germline loops: CDR1 SSHAT, CDR2 FNYEAQ (reference sequence). This CDR3 is 17 amino acids long. The CDR3 loop reads CASSLTSGSGSYNEQFF. The CDR3 DNA reads TGTGCTAGCAGCCTGACTAGCGGGAGTGGATCCTACAATGAGCAGTTCTTC. Filled out from reference TRBV7-7 and TRBJ2-1, the complete variable domain reads GAGVSQSPRYKVTKRGQDVTLRCDPISSHATLYWYQQALGQGPEFLTYFNYEAQPDKSGLPSDRFSAERPEGSISTLTIQRTEQRDSAMYRCASSLTSGSGSYNEQFFGPGTRLTVL.

This chain connects TRBV5-1 to TRBJ2-7, with D maybe TRBD2 (5 bases). This CDR3 is 13 amino acids long. Trimming took off 3 bases at V and 7 bases at J, with 14 bases between the two ends. Germline CDR1 is SGHRS and CDR2 is YFSETQ. The CDR3 DNA reads as TGCGCCAGCAGCTCGGACTGGGATCGGGAGCAGTACTTC. Protein product: CASSSDWDREQYF.

In its sample, this clone was seen a few times. The CDR3 reads CASSRSAPFRSGSRYEQFF. CDR3 nucleotide sequence: TGTGCCAGCAGCCGATCTGCCCCCTTTAGAAGCGGGAGTCGGTATGAGCAGTTCTTC. V usage is TRBV4-2 and J usage is TRBJ2-1; TRBD2 matches at 8 bases. This CDR3 contains 19 residues. J gave up 8 bases and V 4 bases, and 22 bases lay outside the gene matches. Germline CDR1 reads LGHNA; CDR2 reads YNFKEQ.

V and J are TRBV12-3 or TRBV12-4 and TRBJ1-2; unclear D gene. CDR3 length equals 13 residues. CDR3 sequence: CACSQTINYGYTF. CDR3 in DNA: TGTGCTTGCAGCCAGACTATTAACTATGGCTACACCTTC.

This sequence joins TRBV4-3 and TRBJ2-7; unclear D gene. V was shortened by 1 base and J by 3 bases, with 7 bases between the two germline ends. Germline loops: CDR1 LGHNA, CDR2 YSLEER. The CDR3 runs to 13 residues. CDR3 sequence (DNA): TGCGCCAGCAGCCAAGTTCCGGGCTACGAGCAGTACTTC. Its translation: CASSQVPGYEQYF.

The chain couples TRBV3-1 (or the pseudogene TRBV3-2) to TRBJ1-2; a possible D gene is TRBD1 (5 bases). V was cut by 6 bases and J by 2 bases, with 10 bases left in between. There are 13 residues in the CDR3. CDR1 and CDR2 from the germline V gene are LGHDT and YNNKEL (reference sequence). CDR3 loop: CASRPQENYGYTF. The CDR3 region has the DNA TGTGCCAGCAGACCACAGGAGAACTATGGCTACACCTTC.

The V call is TRBV6-2 or TRBV6-3, the J call TRBJ2-7, with 9 bases identical to TRBD1. The CDR3 has 16 residues. After removal of 2 bases from V and 7 bases from J, the junction contained 12 bases not matched to a gene. Germline CDR1 MNHEY, CDR2 SVGEGT. The CDR3 coding sequence is TGTGCCAGCAGTTACCCTACAGGGGGCGATTTATGGGAGCAGTACTTC. Protein: CASSYPTGGDLWEQYF.

This clone was seen a few times. The chain carries TRBV13 and TRBJ2-1, with TRBD2 matching 10 bases. The CDR3 runs to 17 residues. Trimming cost V 1 base and J 10 bases; bases outside gene matches: 13. Germline CDR1 PRHDT, CDR2 FYEKMQ (reference sequence). The CDR3 loop reads CASSLDVRPSGSIEQFF. The CDR3 DNA sequence: TGTGCCAGCAGCTTAGACGTGCGGCCTAGCGGGAGTATAGAGCAGTTCTTC.